This record concerns one T cell receptor beta chain sequence. Its antigen is unknown. Trimming removed 1 base from V and 1 base from J, with 13 bases in between. The germline V gene encodes CDR1 LGHNA and CDR2 YNFKEQ. The CDR3 is 16 amino acids. This entry belongs to a study of T-cell memory formation after mild COVID-19. General study findings and limits: Clones contracting across day 15 to 85 had a balanced CD4/CD8 profile; later expanding clones leaned CD4+.

5'RACE with constant-segment primers yielded barcoded, UMI-tagged TCR alpha and TCR beta cDNA libraries. TCRdb re-called the 5' RACE reads through MiXCR, storing one row per CDR3 protein. The table has about 560,000 distinct CDR3 sequences, around a sixth seen once; the top ten hold less than 10%. The V call is TRBV4-2, the J call TRBJ1-1; no reliable D call. Sequenced sample: PBMCs or a T cell subset sorted from them (not recorded which). The source is an adult woman who had mild COVID-19 (a few samples of this study predate the infection). Cell type and time point are not known. This chain's CDR3 is CASSQVRGFGNTEAFF. The CDR3 bases are TGTGCCAGCAGCCAAGTACGCGGGTTCGGGAACACTGAAGCTTTCTTT.